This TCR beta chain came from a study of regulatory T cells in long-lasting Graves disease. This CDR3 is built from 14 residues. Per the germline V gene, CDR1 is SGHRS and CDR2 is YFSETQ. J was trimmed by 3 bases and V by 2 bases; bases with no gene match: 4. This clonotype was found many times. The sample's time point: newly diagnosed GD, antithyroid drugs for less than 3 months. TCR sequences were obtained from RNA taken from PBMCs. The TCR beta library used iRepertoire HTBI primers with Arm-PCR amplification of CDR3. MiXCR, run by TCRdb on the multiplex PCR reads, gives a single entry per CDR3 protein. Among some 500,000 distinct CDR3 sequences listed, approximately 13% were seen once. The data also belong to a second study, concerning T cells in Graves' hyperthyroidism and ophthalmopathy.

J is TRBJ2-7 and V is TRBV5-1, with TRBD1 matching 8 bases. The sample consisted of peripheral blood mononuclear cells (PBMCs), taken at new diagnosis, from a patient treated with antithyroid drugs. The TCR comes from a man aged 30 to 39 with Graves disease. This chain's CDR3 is CASSFVQGGYEQYF. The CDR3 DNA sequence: TGCGCCAGCAGCTTTGTACAGGGGGGCTACGAGCAGTACTTC.